This T cell receptor beta chain originates from a study of T cells after yellow fever vaccination (dated by TCRdb to the late 2010s). About the full investigation: Libraries from fractions with low cell numbers were prepared with the SMART-Seq v4 Ultra Low Input RNA kit. The cohort comprised two healthy male donors, one aged 18 to 29 and one aged 30 to 40 years. Bulk PBMC replicates and cell subsets were isolated from blood drawn at multiple timepoints before and after both primary and secondary immunization. To track T-cell clones before and after primary and booster YFV17D yellow fever vaccination, bulk TCR alpha and beta repertoires were sequenced longitudinally.

Via the germline V gene, CDR1 is LGHNA and CDR2 YSLEER. Trimming costs V 3 bases and J 5 bases, and their ends lie 21 bases apart. The CDR3 starts with the cysteine, ends with the phenylalanine, and has 17 residues. The read is trimmed to its CDR3 DNA, 51 bases read in frame from base 1. TCR cDNA was synthesized by 5'RACE template switching, through which a universal primer site and unique molecular identifiers were introduced. Priming for cDNA synthesis came from both the TCR alpha and TCR beta constant segments. Two PCR steps were used to amplify libraries, with sample barcodes and sequencing adapters being added in the second step. Libraries were sequenced on Illumina HiSeq 2500 (2x100 bp) or NovaSeq (2x150 bp). Per the authors' processing: Reads were demultiplexed and collapsed into UMI consensus sequences with MIGEC, and V(D)J alignment was performed with MiXCR. Vaccine-responding clonotypes were defined with edgeR using replicate PBMC samples, requiring FDR below 0.01 and a log2 fold change above 5 up to day 15. Each bulk clonotype received a CD4 or CD8 identity based on whether the sequenced CD4 or CD8 repertoire contained that clonotype at higher abundance. In TCRdb, the public reads were trimmed at Q25 with fastp and aligned with MiXCR, with productive beta chains retained. Identical CDR3 protein sequences are pooled into one entry, listed with their most common genes and DNA. Clone size and V and J calls follow TCRdb, not the original study. The sample includes 300,000 to 450,000 distinct CDR3 sequences, with roughly 8.3% observed a single time. The ten most abundant clones make up approximately 16% of the sample.

The study at large found these results: Computational filtering was needed because FACS-sorted repertoires could contain abundant contaminating clonotypes from the bulk population. The secondary T-cell response was weaker than the primary response but faster, peaking on day 5 instead of day 15. The study included only two donors, which limits how far the findings can be generalized. After the booster, most clones that had expanded after primary vaccination were detected again (around 95% of CD4 and roughly nine tenths of CD8), suggesting broad maintenance of memory. A small fraction of clonotypes showed up in both the CD4 and CD8 compartments, probably as a result of convergent recombination.

The treatment or condition label here, explained by the study, means: live attenuated yellow fever vaccine strain. At every blood-draw timepoint, two biological replicates of bulk PBMCs were collected. PBMCs were isolated from peripheral blood using a standard Ficoll-Paque protocol. TriZol was used to extract RNA from bulk PBMCs, from CD4 and CD8 fractions, and from dextramer-positive and dextramer-negative fractions. This clonotype has ten or more counts. It lacks a known antigen. Per-nucleotide qualities are absent, and no much larger clonotype sits a single base away. The sequence links TRBV4-3 to TRBJ2-3; a tentative D call is TRBD2 (5 bases match). This receptor was obtained from a man in his late teens or twenties who received the YFV17D yellow fever vaccine. The sample consisted of PBMCs, taken more than 35 days after the first yellow fever vaccination. The DNA is TGCGCCAGCAGCCAGTTGGGCCCGGGAAGTGAGGGAGATACGCAGTATTTT. The encoded protein is CASSQLGPGSEGDTQYF.